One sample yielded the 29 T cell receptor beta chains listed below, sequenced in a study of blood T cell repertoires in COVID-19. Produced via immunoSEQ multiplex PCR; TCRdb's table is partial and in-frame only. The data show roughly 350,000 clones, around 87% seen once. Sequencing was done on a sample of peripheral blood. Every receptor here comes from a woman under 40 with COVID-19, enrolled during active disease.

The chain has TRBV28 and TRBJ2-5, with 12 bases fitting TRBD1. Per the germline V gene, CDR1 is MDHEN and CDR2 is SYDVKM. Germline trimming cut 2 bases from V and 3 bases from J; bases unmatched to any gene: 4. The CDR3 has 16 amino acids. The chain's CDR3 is CASSLLGTGGEETQYF. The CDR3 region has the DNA TGTGCCAGCAGTTTACTAGGGACAGGGGGCGAAGAGACCCAGTACTTC.

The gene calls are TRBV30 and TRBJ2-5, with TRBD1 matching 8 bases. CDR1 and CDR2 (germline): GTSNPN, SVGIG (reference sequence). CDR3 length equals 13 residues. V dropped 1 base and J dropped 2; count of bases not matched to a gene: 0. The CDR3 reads CAWSGDRQETQYF. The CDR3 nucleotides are TGTGCCTGGAGTGGGGACAGGCAAGAGACCCAGTACTTC.

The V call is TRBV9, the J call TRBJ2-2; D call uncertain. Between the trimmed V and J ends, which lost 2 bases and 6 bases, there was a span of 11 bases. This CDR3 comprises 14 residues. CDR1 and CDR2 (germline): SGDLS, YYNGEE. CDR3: CASSVAVSAGELFF. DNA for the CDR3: TGTGCCAGCAGCGTCGCAGTGAGCGCCGGGGAGCTGTTTTTT.

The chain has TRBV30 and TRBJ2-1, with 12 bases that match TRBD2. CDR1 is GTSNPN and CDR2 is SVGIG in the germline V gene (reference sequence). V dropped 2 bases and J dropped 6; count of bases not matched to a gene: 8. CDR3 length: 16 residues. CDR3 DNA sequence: TGTGCCTGGAGTCGACTAGCGGGAGCGTTGGGCAATGAGCAGTTCTTC. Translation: CAWSRLAGALGNEQFF. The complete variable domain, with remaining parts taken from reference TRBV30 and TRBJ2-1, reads SQTIHQWPATLVQPVGSPLSLECTVEGTSNPNLYWYRQAAGRGLQLLFYSVGIGQISSEVPQNLSASRPQDRQFILSSKKLLLSDSGFYLCAWSRLAGALGNEQFFGPGTRLTVL.

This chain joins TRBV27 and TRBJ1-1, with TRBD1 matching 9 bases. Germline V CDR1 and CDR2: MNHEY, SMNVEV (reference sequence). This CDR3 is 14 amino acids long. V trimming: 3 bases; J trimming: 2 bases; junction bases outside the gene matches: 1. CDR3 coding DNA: TGTGCCAGCAGTTTCACAGGGGGCAACACTGAAGCTTTCTTT. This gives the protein CASSFTGGNTEAFF.

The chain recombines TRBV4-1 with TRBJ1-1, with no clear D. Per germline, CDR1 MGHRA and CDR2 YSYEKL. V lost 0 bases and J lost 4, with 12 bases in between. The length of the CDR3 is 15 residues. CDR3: CASSQESKWSTEAFF. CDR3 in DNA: TGCGCCAGCAGCCAAGAGAGTAAGTGGAGCACTGAAGCTTTCTTT.

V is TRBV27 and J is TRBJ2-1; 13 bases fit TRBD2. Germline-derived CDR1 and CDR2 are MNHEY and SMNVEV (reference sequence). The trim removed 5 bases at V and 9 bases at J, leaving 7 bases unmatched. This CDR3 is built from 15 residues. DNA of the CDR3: TGTGCCAGCAGTGTACTAGCGGGAGGGCTGGGTGAGCAGTTCTTC. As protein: CASSVLAGGLGEQFF.

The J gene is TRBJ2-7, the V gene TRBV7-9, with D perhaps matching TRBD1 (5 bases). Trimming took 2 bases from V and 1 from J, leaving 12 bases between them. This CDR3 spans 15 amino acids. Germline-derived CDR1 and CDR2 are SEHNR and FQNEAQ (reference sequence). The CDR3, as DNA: TGTGCCAGCAGCTTATTTACAGGTCTGTCCTACGAGCAGTACTTC. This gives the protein CASSLFTGLSYEQYF.

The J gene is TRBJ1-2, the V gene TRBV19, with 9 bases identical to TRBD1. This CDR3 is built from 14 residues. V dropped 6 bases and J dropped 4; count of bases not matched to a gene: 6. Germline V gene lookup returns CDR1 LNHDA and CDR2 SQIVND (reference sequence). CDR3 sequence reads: CASRQTGGGYGYTF. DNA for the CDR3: TGTGCCAGTAGACAGACAGGGGGTGGCTATGGCTACACCTTC.

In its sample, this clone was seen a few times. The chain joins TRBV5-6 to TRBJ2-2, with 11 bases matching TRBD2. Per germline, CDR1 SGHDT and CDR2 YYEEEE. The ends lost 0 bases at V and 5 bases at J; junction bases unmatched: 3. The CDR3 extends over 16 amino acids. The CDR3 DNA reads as TGTGCCAGCAGCTTGGGACTAGCGGGACGTACCGGGGAGCTGTTTTTT. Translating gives CASSLGLAGRTGELFF.

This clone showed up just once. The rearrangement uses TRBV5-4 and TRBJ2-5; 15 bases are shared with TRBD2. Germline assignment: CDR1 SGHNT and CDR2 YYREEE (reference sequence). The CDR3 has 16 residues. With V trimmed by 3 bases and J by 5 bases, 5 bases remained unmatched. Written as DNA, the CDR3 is TGTGCCAGCAGCTGGACTAGCGGGAGGGTGGGGGAGACCCAGTACTTC. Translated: CASSWTSGRVGETQYF. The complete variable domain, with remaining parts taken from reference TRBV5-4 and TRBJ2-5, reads ETGVTQSPTHLIKTRGQQVTLRCSSQSGHNTVSWYQQALGQGPQFIFQYYREEENGRGNFPPRFSGLQFPNYSSELNVNALELDDSALYLCASSWTSGRVGETQYFGPGTRLLVL.

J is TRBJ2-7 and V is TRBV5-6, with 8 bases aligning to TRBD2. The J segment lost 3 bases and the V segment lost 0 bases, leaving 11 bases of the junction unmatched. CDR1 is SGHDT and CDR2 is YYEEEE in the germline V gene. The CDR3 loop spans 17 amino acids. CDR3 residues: CASSLGQGSGGVYEQYF. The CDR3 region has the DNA TGTGCCAGCAGCTTGGGCCAGGGGAGCGGGGGAGTCTACGAGCAGTACTTC.

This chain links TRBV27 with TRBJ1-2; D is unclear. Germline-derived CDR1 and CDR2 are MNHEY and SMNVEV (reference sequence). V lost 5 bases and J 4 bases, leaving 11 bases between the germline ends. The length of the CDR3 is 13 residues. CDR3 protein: CASSPSRSYGYTF. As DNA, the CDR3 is TGTGCCAGCAGTCCGTCCCGGTCCTATGGCTACACCTTC.

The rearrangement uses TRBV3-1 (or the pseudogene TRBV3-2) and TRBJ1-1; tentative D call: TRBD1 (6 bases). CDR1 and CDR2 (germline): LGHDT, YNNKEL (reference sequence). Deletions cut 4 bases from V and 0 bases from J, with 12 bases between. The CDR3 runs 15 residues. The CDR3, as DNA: TGTGCCAGCAGCCCCAGGGGAACATTGAACACTGAAGCTTTCTTT. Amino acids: CASSPRGTLNTEAFF.

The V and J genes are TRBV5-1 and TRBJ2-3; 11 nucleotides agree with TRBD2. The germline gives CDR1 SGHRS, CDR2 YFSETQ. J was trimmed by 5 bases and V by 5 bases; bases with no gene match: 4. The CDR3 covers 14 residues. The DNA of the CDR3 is TGCGCCAGCAGGCCAGGACTAGCGGGAGATACGCAGTATTTT. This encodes CASRPGLAGDTQYF.

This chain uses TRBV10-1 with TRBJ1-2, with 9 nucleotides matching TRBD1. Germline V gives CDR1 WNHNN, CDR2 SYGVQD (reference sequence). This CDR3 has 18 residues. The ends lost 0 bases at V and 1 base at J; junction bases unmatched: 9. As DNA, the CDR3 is TGCGCCAGCAGTGAGTCACACTTACAGGGGGCGAGTAACTATGGCTACACCTTC. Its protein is CASSESHLQGASNYGYTF.

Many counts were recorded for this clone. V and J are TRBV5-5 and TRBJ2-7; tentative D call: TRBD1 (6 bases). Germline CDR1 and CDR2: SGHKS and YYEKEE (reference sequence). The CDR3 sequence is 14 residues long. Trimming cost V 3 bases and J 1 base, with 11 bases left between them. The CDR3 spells CASSSGTTSYEQYF. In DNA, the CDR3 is TGTGCCAGCAGCTCCGGGACAACTTCCTACGAGCAGTACTTC.

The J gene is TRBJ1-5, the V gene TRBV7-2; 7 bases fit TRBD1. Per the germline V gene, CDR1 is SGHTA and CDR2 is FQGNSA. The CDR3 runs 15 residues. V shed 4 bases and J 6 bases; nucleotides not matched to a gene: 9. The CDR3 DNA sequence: TGTGCCAGCAGCTCGGCAGGGGGGTGGGGTCAGCCCCAGCATTTT. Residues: CASSSAGGWGQPQHF.

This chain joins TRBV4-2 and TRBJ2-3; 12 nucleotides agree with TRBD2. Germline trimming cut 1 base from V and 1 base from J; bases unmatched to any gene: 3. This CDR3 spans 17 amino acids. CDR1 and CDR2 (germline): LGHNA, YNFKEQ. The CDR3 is CASSQVGLAGRTDTQYF. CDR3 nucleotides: TGTGCCAGCAGCCAAGTCGGACTAGCGGGACGCACAGATACGCAGTATTTT.

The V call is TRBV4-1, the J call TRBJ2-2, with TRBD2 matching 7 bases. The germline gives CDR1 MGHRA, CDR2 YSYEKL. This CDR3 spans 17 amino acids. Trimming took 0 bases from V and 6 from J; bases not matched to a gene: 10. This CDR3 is CASSQEGGGVRAGELFF. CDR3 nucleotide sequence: TGCGCCAGCAGCCAAGAGGGGGGAGGGGTGAGGGCCGGGGAGCTGTTTTTT.

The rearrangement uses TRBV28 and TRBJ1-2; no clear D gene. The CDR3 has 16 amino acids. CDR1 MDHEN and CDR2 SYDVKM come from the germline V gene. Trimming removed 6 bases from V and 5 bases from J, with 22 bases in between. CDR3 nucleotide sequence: TGTGCCAGCAGATACTACTCCGGGGTTAGTCCTTATGGCTACACCTTC. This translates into CASRYYSGVSPYGYTF.

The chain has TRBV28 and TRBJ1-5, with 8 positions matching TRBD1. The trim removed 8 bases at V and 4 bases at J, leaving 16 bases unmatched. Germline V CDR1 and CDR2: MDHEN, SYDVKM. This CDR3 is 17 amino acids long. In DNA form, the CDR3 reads TGTGCCAGCTCAGTTTATATCGGGACAGGTGCTAATCAGCCCCAGCATTTT. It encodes CASSVYIGTGANQPQHF.

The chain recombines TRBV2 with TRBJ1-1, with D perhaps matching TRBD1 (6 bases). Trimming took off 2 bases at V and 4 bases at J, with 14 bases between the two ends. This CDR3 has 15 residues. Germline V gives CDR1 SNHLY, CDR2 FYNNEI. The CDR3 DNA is TGTGCCAGCAGTGAAATTTCAGGGGCGGGCACTGAAGCTTTCTTT. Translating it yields CASSEISGAGTEAFF. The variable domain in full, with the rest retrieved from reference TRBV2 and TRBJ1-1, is EPEVTQTPSHQVTQMGQEVILRCVPISNHLYFYWYRQILGQKVEFLVSFYNNEISEKSEIFDDQFSVERPDGSNFTLKIRSTKLEDSAMYFCASSEISGAGTEAFFGQGTRLTVV.

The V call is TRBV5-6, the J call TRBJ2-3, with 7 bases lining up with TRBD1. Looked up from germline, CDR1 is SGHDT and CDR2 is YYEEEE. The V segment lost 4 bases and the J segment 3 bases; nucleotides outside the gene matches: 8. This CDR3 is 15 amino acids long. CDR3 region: CASSPPQGETDTQYF. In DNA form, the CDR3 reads TGTGCCAGCAGCCCTCCCCAGGGGGAAACAGATACGCAGTATTTT.

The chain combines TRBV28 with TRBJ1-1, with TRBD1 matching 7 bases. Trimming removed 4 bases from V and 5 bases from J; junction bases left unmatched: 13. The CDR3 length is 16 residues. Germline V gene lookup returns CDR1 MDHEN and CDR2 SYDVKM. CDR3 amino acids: CASSSPRQGGGTEAFF. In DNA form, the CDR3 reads TGTGCCAGCAGTTCCCCCCGACAGGGAGGTGGGACTGAAGCTTTCTTT.

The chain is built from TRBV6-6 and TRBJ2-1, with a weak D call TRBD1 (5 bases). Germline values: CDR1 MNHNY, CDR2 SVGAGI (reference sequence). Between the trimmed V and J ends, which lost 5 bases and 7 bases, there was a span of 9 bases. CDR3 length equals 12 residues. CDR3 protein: CASSTYRNEQFF. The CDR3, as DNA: TGTGCCAGCAGTACTTACAGGAATGAGCAGTTCTTC.

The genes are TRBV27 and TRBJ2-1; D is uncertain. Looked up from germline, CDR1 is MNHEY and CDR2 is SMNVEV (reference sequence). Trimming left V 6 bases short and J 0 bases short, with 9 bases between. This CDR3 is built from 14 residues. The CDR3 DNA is TGTGCCAGCAGCCCCGGGTCCTCCTACAATGAGCAGTTCTTC. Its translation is CASSPGSSYNEQFF.

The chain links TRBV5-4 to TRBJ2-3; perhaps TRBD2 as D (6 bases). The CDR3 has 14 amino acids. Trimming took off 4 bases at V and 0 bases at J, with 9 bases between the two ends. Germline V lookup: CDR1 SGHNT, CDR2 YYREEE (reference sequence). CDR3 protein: CASSPGTSTDTQYF. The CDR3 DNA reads TGTGCCAGCAGCCCGGGGACTAGCACAGATACGCAGTATTTT.

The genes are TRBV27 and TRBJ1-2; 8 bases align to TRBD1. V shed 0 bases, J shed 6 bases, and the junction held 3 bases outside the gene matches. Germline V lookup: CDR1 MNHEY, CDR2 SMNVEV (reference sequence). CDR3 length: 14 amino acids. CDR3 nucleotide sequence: TGTGCCAGCAGTTTATCCTGGACAGGGCATGGCTACACCTTC. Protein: CASSLSWTGHGYTF.